This T cell receptor (beta chain) was recovered during a study of T cell changes during pregnancy in multiple sclerosis. Sequenced by immunoSEQ multiplex PCR; TCRdb stores in-frame clones only, minus some. This sample has under 55,000 clones, with about nine tenths found just once. Germline V lookup: CDR1 SGHNT, CDR2 YYREEE (reference sequence). Between the trimmed V and J ends, which lost 2 bases and 2 bases, there was a span of 10 bases. The CDR3 covers 14 residues. The source was CD4+ T cells from peripheral blood mononuclear cells, collected after pregnancy. The J gene is TRBJ2-5, the V gene TRBV5-4; weak D call: TRBD1 (6 bases). The origin of this receptor is a female donor in good health, enrolled as a control in a pregnancy study. DNA for the CDR3: TGTGCCAGCAGCTTACGTCAGGGGCAAGAGACCCAGTACTTC. This translates into CASSLRQGQETQYF.